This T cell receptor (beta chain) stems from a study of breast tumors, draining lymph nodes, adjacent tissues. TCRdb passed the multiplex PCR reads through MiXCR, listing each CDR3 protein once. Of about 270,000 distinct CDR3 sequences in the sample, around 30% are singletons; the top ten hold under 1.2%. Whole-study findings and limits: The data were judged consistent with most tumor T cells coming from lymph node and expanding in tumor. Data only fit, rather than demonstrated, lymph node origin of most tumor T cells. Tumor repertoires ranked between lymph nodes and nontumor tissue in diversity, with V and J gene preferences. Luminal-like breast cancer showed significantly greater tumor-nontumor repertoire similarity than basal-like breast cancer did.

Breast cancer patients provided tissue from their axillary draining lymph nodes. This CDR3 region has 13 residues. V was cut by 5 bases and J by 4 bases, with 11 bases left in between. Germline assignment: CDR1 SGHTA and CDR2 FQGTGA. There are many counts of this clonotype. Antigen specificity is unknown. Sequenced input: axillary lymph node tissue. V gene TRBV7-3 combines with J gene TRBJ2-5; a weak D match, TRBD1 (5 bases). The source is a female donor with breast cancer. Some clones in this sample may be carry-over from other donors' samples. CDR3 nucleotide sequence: TGTGCCAGCAGCGCCCAGGGTAGAGAGACCCAGTACTTC. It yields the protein CASSAQGRETQYF.